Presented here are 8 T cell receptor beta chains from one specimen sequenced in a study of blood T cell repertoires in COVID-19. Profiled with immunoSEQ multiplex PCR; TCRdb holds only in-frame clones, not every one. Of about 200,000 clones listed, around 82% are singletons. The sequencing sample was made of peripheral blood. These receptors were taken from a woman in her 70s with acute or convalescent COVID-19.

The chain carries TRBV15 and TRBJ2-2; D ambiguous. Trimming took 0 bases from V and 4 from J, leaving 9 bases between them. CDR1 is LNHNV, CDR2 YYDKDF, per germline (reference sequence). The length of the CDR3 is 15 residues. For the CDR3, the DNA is TGTGCCACCAGCAGAGATGTGACTTTCACCGGGGAGCTGTTTTTT. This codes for CATSRDVTFTGELFF.

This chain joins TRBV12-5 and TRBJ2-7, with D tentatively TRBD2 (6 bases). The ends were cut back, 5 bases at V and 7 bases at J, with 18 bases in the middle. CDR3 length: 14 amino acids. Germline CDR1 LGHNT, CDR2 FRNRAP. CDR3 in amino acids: CASGPGLSTGEQYF. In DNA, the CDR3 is TGTGCTAGTGGTCCGGGACTCTCCACGGGGGAGCAGTACTTC. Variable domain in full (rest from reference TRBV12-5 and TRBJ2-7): DARVTQTPRHKVTEMGQEVTMRCQPILGHNTVFWYRQTMMQGLELLAYFRNRAPLDDSGMPKDRFSAEMPDATLATLKIQPSEPRDSAVYFCASGPGLSTGEQYFGPGTRLTVT.

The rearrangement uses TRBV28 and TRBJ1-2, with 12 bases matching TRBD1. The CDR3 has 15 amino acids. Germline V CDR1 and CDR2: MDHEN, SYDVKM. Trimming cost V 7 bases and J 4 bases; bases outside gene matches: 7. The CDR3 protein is CASTPGTGGSYGYTF. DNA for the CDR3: TGTGCCAGCACACCCGGGACAGGGGGCAGCTATGGCTACACCTTC.

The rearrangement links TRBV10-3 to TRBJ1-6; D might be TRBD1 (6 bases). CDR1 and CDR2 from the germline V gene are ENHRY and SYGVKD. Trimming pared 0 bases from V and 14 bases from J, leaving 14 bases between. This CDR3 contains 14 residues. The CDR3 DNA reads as TGTGCCATCAGTGAGTCTGGACAGACCATAGCCCTCCACTTT. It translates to CAISESGQTIALHF.

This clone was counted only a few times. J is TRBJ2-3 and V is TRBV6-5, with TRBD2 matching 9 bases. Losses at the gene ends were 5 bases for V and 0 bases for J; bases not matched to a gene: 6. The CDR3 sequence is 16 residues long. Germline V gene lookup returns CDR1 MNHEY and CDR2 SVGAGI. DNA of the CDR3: TGTGCCAGCAGTAACTGGGCGGGAGGGAGCACAGATACGCAGTATTTT. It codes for CASSNWAGGSTDTQYF.

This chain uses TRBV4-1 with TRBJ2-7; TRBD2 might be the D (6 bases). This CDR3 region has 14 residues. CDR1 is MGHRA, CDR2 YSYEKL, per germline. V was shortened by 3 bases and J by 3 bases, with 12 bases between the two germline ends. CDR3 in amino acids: CASSQGGPYYEQYF. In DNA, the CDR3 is TGCGCCAGCAGCCAGGGAGGACCTTACTACGAGCAGTACTTC.

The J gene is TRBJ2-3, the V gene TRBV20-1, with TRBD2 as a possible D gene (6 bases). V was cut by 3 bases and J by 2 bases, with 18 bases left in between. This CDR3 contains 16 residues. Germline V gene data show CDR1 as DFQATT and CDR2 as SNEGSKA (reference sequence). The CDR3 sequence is CSASGDGGSLTDTQYF. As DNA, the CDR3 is TGCAGTGCTAGTGGAGATGGGGGGTCCCTCACAGATACGCAGTATTTT.

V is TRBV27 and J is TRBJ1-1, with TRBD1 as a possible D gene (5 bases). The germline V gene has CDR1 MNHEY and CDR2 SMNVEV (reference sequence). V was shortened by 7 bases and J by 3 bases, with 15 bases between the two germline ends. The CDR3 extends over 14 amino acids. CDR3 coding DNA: TGTGCCAGCACTTCTCAAGGGGCGGACACTGAAGCTTTCTTT. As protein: CASTSQGADTEAFF.